This T cell receptor beta chain comes out of a study of cytomegalovirus exposure and HLA in healthy donors. Findings and limits, study-wide: Researchers reportedly found TCR beta sequences accurately predicted most subjects' HLA-A and HLA-B alleles.

On this clone: Its antigen is as yet unknown.

The PCR was carried out with 60 Vbeta primers and 13 Jbeta primers. Clones were sequenced by immunoSEQ multiplex PCR, and TCRdb holds only the in-frame ones, with some missing. The table has about 140,000 clones, over 60% seen once. The V and J ends lost 3 bases and 6 bases respectively, with 14 bases between them. The CDR3 extends over 14 amino acids. Germline V gene lookup returns CDR1 MDHEN and CDR2 SYDVKM. Sequencing was carried out using PBMCs. This chain joins TRBV28 and TRBJ1-2, with D unresolved. The sequence was collected from a man aged 35 to 55 in good health and CMV-seropositive. The CDR3 loop reads CASSFPAAMNGYTF. The CDR3 nucleotides read TGTGCCAGCAGTTTCCCCGCGGCTATGAATGGCTACACCTTC.